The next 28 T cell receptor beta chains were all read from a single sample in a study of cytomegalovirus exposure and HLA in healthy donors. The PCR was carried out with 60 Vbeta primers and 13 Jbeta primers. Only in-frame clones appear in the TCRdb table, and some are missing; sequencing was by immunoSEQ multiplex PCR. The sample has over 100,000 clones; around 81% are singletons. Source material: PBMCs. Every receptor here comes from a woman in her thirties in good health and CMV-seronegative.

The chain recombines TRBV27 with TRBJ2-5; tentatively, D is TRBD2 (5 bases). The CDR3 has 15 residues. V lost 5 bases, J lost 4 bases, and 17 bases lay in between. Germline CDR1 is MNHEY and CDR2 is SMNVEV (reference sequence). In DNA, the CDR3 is TGTGCCAGCAGTAACCCTGGTCTAGCAATAGAGACCCAGTACTTC. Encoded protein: CASSNPGLAIETQYF.

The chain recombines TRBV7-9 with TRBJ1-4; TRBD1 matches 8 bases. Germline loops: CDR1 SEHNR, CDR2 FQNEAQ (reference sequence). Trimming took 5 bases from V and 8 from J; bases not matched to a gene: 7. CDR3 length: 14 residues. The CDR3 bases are TGTGCCAGCAGCCCCGACAGGGGCGGCGAAAAACTGTTTTTT. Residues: CASSPDRGGEKLFF.

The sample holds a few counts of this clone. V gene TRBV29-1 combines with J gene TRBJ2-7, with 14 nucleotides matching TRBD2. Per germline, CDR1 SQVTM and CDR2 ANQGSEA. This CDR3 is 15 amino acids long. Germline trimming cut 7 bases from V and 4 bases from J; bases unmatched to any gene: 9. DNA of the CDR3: TGCAGCGCCCAGGGGACTAGCGGGAGCACTTACGAGCAGTACTTC. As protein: CSAQGTSGSTYEQYF.

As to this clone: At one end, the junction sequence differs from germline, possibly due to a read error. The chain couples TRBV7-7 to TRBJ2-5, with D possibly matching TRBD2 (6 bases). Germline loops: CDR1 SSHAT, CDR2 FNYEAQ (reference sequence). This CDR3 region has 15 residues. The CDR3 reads CASSYGSGSKETQYF. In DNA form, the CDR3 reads TGTGCTAGCAGCTACGGATCCGGGAGCAAAGAGACCCAGTACTTC.

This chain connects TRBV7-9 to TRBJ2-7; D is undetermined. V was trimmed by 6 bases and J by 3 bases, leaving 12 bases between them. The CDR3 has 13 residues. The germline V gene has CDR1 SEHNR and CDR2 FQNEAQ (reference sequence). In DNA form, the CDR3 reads TGTGCCAGCAGTTCACCGGTGAACTACGAGCAGTACTTC. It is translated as CASSSPVNYEQYF.

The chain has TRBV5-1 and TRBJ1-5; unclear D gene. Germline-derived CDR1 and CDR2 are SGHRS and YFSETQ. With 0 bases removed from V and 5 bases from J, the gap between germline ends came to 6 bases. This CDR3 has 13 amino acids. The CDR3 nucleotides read TGCGCCAGCAGCTTGGCCGGAGATCAGCCCCAGCATTTT. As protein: CASSLAGDQPQHF.

The CDR3 is CASSGGMVETQYF. CDR3 in DNA: TGTGCCAGCAGTGGCGGGATGGTTGAGACCCAGTACTTC. The rearrangement links TRBV25-1 to TRBJ2-5; maybe TRBD2 (6 bases). Looked up from germline, CDR1 is MGHDK and CDR2 is SYGVNS. CDR3 length: 13 amino acids. V was trimmed by 4 bases and J by 5 bases, leaving 11 bases between them.

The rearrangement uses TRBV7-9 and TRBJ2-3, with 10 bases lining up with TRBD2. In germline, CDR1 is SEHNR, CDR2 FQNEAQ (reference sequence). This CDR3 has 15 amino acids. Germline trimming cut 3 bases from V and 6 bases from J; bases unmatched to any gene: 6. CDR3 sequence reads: CASSLSGREEDTQYF. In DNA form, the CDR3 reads TGTGCCAGCAGCTTGAGCGGGAGGGAAGAGGATACGCAGTATTTT.

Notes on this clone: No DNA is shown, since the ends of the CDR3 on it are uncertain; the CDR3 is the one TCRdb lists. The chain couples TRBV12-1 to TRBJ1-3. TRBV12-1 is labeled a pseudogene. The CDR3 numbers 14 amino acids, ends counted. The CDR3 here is CASSFWGAGNTIYF.

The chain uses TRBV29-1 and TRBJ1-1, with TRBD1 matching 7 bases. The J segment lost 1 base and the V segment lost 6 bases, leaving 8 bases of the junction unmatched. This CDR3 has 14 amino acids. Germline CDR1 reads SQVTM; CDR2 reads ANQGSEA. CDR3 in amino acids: CSVSEAGGNTEAFF. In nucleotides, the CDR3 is TGCAGCGTCTCCGAGGCAGGGGGGAACACTGAAGCTTTCTTT.

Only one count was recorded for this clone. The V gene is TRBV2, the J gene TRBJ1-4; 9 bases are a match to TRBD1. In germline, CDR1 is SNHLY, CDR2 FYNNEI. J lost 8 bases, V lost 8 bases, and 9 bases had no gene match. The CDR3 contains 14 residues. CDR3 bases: TGTGCCAGCGGGATAACCGGGACAGGGGAAAAACTGTTTTTT. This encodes CASGITGTGEKLFF.

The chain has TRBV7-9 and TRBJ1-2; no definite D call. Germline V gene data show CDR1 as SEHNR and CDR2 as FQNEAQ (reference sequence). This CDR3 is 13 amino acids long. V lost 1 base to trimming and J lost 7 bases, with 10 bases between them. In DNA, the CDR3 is TGTGCCAGCAGCTTAGGAGGTGTTTTTGGCTACACCTTC. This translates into CASSLGGVFGYTF.

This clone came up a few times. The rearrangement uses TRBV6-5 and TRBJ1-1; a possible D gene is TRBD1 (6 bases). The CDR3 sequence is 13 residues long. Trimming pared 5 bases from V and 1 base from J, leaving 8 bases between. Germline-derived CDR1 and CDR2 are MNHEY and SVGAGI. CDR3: CASSQQGNTEAFF. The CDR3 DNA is TGTGCCAGCAGTCAACAGGGGAACACTGAAGCTTTCTTT.

CDR3 amino acids: CASSEVSGSLYEQYF. Here the CDR3 DNA reads TGTGCCAGCAGTGAAGTTAGCGGGAGTCTCTACGAGCAGTACTTC. The chain employs TRBV2 and TRBJ2-7; 9 bases agree with TRBD2. V was clipped by 1 base and J by 3 bases; unmatched bases: 4. The CDR3 loop spans 15 amino acids. Germline values: CDR1 SNHLY, CDR2 FYNNEI.

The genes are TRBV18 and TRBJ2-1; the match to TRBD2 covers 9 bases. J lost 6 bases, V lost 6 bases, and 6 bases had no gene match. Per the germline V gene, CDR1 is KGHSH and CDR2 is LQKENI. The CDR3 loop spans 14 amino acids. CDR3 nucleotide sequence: TGTGCCAGCTCGTCTAGCGGGGAGGGCAATGAGCAGTTCTTC. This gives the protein CASSSSGEGNEQFF.

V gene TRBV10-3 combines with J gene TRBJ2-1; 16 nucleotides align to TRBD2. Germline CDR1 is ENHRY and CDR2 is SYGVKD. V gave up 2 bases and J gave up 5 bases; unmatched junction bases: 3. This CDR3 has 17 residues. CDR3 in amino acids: CAISEPGLAGGDNEQFF. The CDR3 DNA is TGTGCCATCAGTGAGCCGGGACTAGCGGGAGGGGACAATGAGCAGTTCTTC.

In DNA, the CDR3 is TGTGCCAGCAGCCCTAGACGCGGGAGCAATGAGCAGTTCTTC. It is translated as CASSPRRGSNEQFF. The J gene is TRBJ2-1, the V gene TRBV13, with 7 bases lining up with TRBD2. The CDR3 is made up of 14 amino acids. Germline CDR1 and CDR2: PRHDT and FYEKMQ (reference sequence). The V and J ends lost 5 bases and 6 bases, in that order; junction bases with no gene match: 7. Supplemented by reference TRBV13 and TRBJ2-1, the full variable domain reads AAGVIQSPRHLIKEKRETATLKCYPIPRHDTVYWYQQGPGQDPQFLISFYEKMQSDKGSIPDRFSAQQFSDYHSELNMSSLELGDSALYFCASSPRRGSNEQFFGPGTRLTVL.

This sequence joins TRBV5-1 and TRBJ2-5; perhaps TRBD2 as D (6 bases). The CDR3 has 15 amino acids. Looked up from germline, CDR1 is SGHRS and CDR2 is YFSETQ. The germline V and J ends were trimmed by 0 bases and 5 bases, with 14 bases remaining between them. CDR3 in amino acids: CASSLDGQGGETQYF. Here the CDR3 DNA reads TGCGCCAGCAGCTTGGACGGGCAGGGAGGTGAGACCCAGTACTTC. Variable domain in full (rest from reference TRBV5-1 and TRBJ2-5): KAGVTQTPRYLIKTRGQQVTLSCSPISGHRSVSWYQQTPGQGLQFLFEYFSETQRNKGNFPGRFSGRQFSNSRSEMNVSTLELGDSALYLCASSLDGQGGETQYFGPGTRLLVL.

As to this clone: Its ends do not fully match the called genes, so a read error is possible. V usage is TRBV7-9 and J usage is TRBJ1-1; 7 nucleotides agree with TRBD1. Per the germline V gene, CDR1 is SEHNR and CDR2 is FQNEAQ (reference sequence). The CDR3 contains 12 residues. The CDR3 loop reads CSSRSRTGEAFF. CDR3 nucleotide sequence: TGTTCCAGCAGATCCCGGACAGGTGAAGCTTTCTTT.

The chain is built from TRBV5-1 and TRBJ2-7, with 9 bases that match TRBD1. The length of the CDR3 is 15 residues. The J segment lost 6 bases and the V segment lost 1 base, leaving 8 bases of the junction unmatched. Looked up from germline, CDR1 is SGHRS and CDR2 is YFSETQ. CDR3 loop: CASSLRAGQGREQYF. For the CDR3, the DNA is TGCGCCAGCAGCTTGCGGGCAGGACAGGGGCGCGAGCAGTACTTC.

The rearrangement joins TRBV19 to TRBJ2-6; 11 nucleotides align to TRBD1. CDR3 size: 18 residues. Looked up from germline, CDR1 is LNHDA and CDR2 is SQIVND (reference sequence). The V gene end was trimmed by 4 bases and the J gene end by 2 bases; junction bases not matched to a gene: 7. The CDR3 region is CASSTDRGRRPGANVLTF. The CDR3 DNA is TGTGCCAGTAGTACGGACAGGGGGCGAAGACCTGGGGCCAACGTCCTGACTTTC.

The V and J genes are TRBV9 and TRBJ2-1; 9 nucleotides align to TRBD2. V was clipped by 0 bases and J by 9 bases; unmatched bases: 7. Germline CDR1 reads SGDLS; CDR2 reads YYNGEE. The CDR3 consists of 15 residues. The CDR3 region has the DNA TGTGCCAGCAGCGTAGCGGTAGCGGGAGATGGTGAGCAGTTCTTC. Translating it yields CASSVAVAGDGEQFF.

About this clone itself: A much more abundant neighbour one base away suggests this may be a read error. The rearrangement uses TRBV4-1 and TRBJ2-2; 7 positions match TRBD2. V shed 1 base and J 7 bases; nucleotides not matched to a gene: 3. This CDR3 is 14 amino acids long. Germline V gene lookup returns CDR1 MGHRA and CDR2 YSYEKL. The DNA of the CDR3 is TGCGCCAGCAGCCAAGGGCGGGAGTACGGGGAGCTGTTTTTT. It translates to CASSQGREYGELFF.

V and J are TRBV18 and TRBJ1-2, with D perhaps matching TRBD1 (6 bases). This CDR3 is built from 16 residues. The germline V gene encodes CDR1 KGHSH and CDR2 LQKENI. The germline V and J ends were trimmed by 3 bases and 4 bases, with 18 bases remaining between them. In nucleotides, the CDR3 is TGTGCCAGCTCACCTAACGACGCCAGGGGACCCTATGGCTACACCTTC. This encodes CASSPNDARGPYGYTF.

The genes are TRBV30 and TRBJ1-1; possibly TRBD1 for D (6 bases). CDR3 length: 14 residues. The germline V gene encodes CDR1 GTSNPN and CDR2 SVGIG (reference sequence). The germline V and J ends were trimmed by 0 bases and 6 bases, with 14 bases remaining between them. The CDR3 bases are TGTGCCTGGAGTGTATCACAGGGTGGGTCTGAAGCTTTCTTT. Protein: CAWSVSQGGSEAFF.

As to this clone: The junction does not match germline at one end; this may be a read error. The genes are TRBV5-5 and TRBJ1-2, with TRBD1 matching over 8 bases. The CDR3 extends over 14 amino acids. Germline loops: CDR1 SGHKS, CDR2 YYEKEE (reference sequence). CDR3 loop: CASSLESGQGKRHF. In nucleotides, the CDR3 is TGTGCCAGCAGCCTGGAATCTGGACAGGGCAAAAGACACTTC.

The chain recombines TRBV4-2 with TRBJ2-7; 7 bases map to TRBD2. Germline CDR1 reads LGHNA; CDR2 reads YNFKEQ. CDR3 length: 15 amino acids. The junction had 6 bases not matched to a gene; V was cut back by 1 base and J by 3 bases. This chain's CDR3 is CASSQAPGGGYEQYF. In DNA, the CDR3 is TGTGCCAGCAGCCAAGCCCCGGGGGGTGGCTACGAGCAGTACTTC.

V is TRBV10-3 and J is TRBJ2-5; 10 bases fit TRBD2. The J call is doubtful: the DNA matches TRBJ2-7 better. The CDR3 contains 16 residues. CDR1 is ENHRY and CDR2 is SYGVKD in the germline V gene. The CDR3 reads CAISEVEAGGPYEQYF. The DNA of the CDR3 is TGTGCCATCAGTGAGGTGGAAGCGGGAGGGCCCTACGAGCAGTACTTC.